These 32 T cell receptor beta chains share one sample of origin, sequenced in a study of blood T cell repertoires in COVID-19. Using immunoSEQ multiplex PCR, the repertoire was profiled, and TCRdb retains in-frame clones only, with some absent. The sample comprises roughly 90,000 clones, approximately 83% of which are singletons, and 30% to 35% rests with the top ten. The source material was peripheral blood. These receptors came from an elderly woman with active or convalescent COVID-19.

This chain uses TRBV4-1 with TRBJ2-7; 14 bases fit TRBD2. Germline CDR1 MGHRA, CDR2 YSYEKL. This CDR3 region has 15 residues. J was trimmed by 3 bases and V by 3 bases; bases with no gene match: 1. This CDR3 reads CASSHGTSGGYEQYF. CDR3 in DNA: TGCGCCAGCAGCCACGGGACTAGCGGGGGCTACGAGCAGTACTTC.

This rearrangement joins TRBV5-1 to TRBJ1-1; D might be TRBD1 (5 bases). V was clipped by 0 bases and J by 5 bases, with 17 bases between them. The CDR3 contains 16 residues. Germline CDR1 reads SGHRS; CDR2 reads YFSETQ. The CDR3 DNA reads TGCGCCAGCAGCTTGGTCGCAGGGTCGGCTGGGACTGAAGCTTTCTTT. Translated, it gives CASSLVAGSAGTEAFF.

The chain employs TRBV3-1 (or the pseudogene TRBV3-2) and TRBJ2-1, with D unclear. CDR1 is LGHDT and CDR2 is YNNKEL in the germline V gene (reference sequence). The CDR3 totals 16 residues. V lost 4 bases, J lost 0 bases, and 13 bases lay in between. CDR3 sequence reads: CASSPRRVVSYNEQFF. CDR3 bases: TGTGCCAGCAGCCCCCGACGGGTCGTCTCCTACAATGAGCAGTTCTTC.

The CDR3 DNA reads TGTGCCAGCAGCTTCCTCAGCGGGGGGAACAACAATGAGCAGTTCTTC. Residues: CASSFLSGGNNNEQFF. The chain employs TRBV11-3 and TRBJ2-1, with TRBD2 matching 9 bases. Trimming at V came to 3 bases and at J to 5 bases, leaving 8 bases not matched to a gene. The CDR3 contains 16 residues. Germline-derived CDR1 and CDR2 are SGHNT and YENEEA.

This clone has just a few counts. This chain connects TRBV7-9 to TRBJ1-5, with 7 nucleotides matching TRBD1. Trimming at V came to 6 bases and at J to 0 bases, leaving 2 bases not matched to a gene. CDR1 and CDR2 from the germline V gene are SEHNR and FQNEAQ (reference sequence). This CDR3 region has 14 residues. The CDR3 loop reads CASSRQGSNQPQHF. The CDR3 DNA follows: TGTGCCAGCAGTAGACAGGGTAGCAATCAGCCCCAGCATTTT.

This clone appeared a few times. The chain links TRBV19 to TRBJ2-5; the D gene is possibly TRBD1 (5 bases). The CDR3 loop spans 13 amino acids. V dropped 9 bases and J dropped 1 base, with 12 bases sitting between them. Germline V gene sequence: CDR1 LNHDA, CDR2 SQIVND (reference sequence). Here the CDR3 reads CASAVGRQETQYF. In DNA, the CDR3 is TGTGCCAGCGCGGTGGGGCGCCAAGAGACCCAGTACTTC. Complete variable domain (other parts from reference TRBV19 and TRBJ2-5): DGGITQSPKYLFRKEGQNVTLSCEQNLNHDAMYWYRQDPGQGLRLIYYSQIVNDFQKGDIAEGYSVSREKKESFPLTVTSAQKNPTAFYLCASAVGRQETQYFGPGTRLLVL.

The V gene is TRBV6-6, the J gene TRBJ1-1; the match to TRBD1 covers 10 bases. Trimming took 5 bases from V and 3 from J; bases not matched to a gene: 9. The CDR3 loop spans 16 amino acids. Germline CDR1 reads MNHNY; CDR2 reads SVGAGI (reference sequence). The CDR3 region has the DNA TGTGCCAGCAGTCCGCGGGACAGGGGTGCGTACACTGAAGCTTTCTTT. Translation: CASSPRDRGAYTEAFF.

V gene TRBV6-6 combines with J gene TRBJ2-1; TRBD1 is a possible D gene (6 bases). Germline V CDR1 and CDR2: MNHNY, SVGAGI (reference sequence). Between the trimmed V and J ends, which lost 7 bases and 6 bases, there was a span of 16 bases. There are 14 residues in the CDR3. CDR3 sequence (DNA): TGTGCCAGCATAAGGGGGTTGGGGTTCAATGAGCAGTTCTTC. Translated: CASIRGLGFNEQFF.

The gene calls are TRBV11-2 and TRBJ2-7, with TRBD2 matching 7 bases. Germline V CDR1 and CDR2: SGHAT, FQNNGV. The CDR3 spans 13 residues. V dropped 2 bases and J dropped 4; count of bases not matched to a gene: 2. The CDR3 DNA sequence: TGTGCCAGCAGCTTATCCGGGGGGTACGAGCAGTACTTC. This encodes CASSLSGGYEQYF.

This chain connects TRBV21-1 to TRBJ1-2; the table calls TRBD1, which could not be checked here. TRBV21-1 is given as a pseudogene. The CDR3 loop spans 14 amino acids. CDR3 coding DNA: TGTGCCAGCGGCCACCCGAGACAGGGCTATGGCTACACCTTC. Translation: CASGHPRQGYGYTF.

The rearrangement joins TRBV11-2 to TRBJ2-5; 7 nucleotides line up with TRBD2. Trimming at V came to 6 bases and at J to 8 bases, leaving 15 bases not matched to a gene. The CDR3 covers 15 residues. CDR1 and CDR2 from the germline V gene are SGHAT and FQNNGV. CDR3 in amino acids: CASRITTSELRTQYF. The CDR3 DNA sequence: TGTGCCAGCAGGATCACCACTAGCGAGTTGCGAACCCAGTACTTC.

The genes are TRBV6-1 and TRBJ2-3; 11 nucleotides match TRBD2. The germline V gene has CDR1 MNHNS and CDR2 SASEGT. J was trimmed by 6 bases and V by 3 bases; bases with no gene match: 8. The CDR3 covers 16 residues. CDR3 nucleotide sequence: TGTGCCAGCAGTGATGGTTTACTAGCGGGAGCGGATACGCAGTATTTT. Translating gives CASSDGLLAGADTQYF.

The chain is built from TRBV27 and TRBJ2-5, with 7 bases that match TRBD1. The V segment lost 6 bases and the J segment 2 bases; nucleotides outside the gene matches: 3. The V gene's germline CDR1 is MNHEY and CDR2 SMNVEV (reference sequence). The CDR3 extends over 13 amino acids. CDR3 region: CASRGTAQETQYF. The CDR3 coding sequence is TGTGCCAGCAGAGGGACAGCACAAGAGACCCAGTACTTC.

This clone was seen more than once but under ten times. V and J are TRBV2 and TRBJ1-1, with 7 bases fitting TRBD1. Per the germline V gene, CDR1 is SNHLY and CDR2 is FYNNEI. The J segment lost 1 base and the V segment lost 6 bases, leaving 5 bases of the junction unmatched. The CDR3 has 14 residues. CDR3 sequence: CASRLTGPNTEAFF. CDR3 DNA sequence: TGTGCCAGCAGGCTGACAGGGCCGAACACTGAAGCTTTCTTT.

The V call is TRBV7-8, the J call TRBJ2-3, with TRBD1 matching 7 bases. From germline, CDR1 is SGHVS and CDR2 FQNEAQ. The CDR3 is 15 amino acids. Trimming removed 5 bases from V and 0 bases from J; junction bases left unmatched: 5. The CDR3: CASSPGTASTDTQYF. In DNA form, the CDR3 reads TGTGCCAGCAGCCCGGGGACAGCTAGCACAGATACGCAGTATTTT.

The chain carries TRBV7-9 and TRBJ2-7; D is possibly TRBD1 (6 bases). Germline CDR1 and CDR2: SEHNR and FQNEAQ (reference sequence). CDR3 length: 16 residues. V was shortened by 5 bases and J by 5 bases, with 22 bases between the two germline ends. The chain's CDR3 is CASSRPLDTGSHEQYF. The CDR3 DNA is TGTGCCAGCAGCCGCCCTCTCGACACAGGGAGCCACGAGCAGTACTTC.

V usage is TRBV6-1 and J usage is TRBJ1-1; D is unclear. The germline V and J ends were trimmed by 5 bases and 1 base, with 11 bases remaining between them. Germline V gene data show CDR1 as MNHNS and CDR2 as SASEGT. This CDR3 spans 14 amino acids. CDR3 region: CASSPRGENTEAFF. The CDR3 DNA sequence: TGTGCCAGCAGTCCCCGCGGGGAGAACACTGAAGCTTTCTTT.

J is TRBJ2-3 and V is TRBV7-9; TRBD2 aligns across 13 bases. Per germline, CDR1 SEHNR and CDR2 FQNEAQ (reference sequence). The CDR3 extends over 17 amino acids. J gave up 1 base and V 5 bases, and 6 bases lay outside the gene matches. DNA for the CDR3: TGTGCCAGCAGCCGGACTAGCGGGAGCCTTGGCACAGATACGCAGTATTTT. Translation: CASSRTSGSLGTDTQYF.

The CDR3 protein is CASSPTVNTEAFF. The CDR3 DNA is TGTGCCAGCAGTCCCACAGTGAACACTGAAGCTTTCTTT. V and J are TRBV27 and TRBJ1-1; D uncertain. V lost 5 bases and J lost 0, with 7 bases in between. The germline V gene encodes CDR1 MNHEY and CDR2 SMNVEV (reference sequence). This CDR3 is built from 13 residues.

The chain links TRBV9 to TRBJ2-1; 10 nucleotides agree with TRBD2. Looked up from germline, CDR1 is SGDLS and CDR2 is YYNGEE. The junction had 5 bases not matched to a gene; V was cut back by 2 bases and J by 6 bases. The length of the CDR3 is 15 residues. The CDR3 DNA is TGTGCCAGCAGCGTTAAGCGGGAGGGCCGCAATGAGCAGTTCTTC. This codes for CASSVKREGRNEQFF.

The V and J genes are TRBV29-1 and TRBJ2-5; no clear D gene. V gave up 4 bases and J gave up 2 bases, with 5 bases separating them. Per the germline V gene, CDR1 is SQVTM and CDR2 is ANQGSEA. The CDR3 spans 11 residues. In DNA form, the CDR3 reads TGCAGCGTTGCTGTACAAGAGACCCAGTACTTC. Its translation: CSVAVQETQYF.

The genes are TRBV7-2 and TRBJ2-3; TRBD2 matches 11 bases. The CDR3 is 17 residues long. Germline-derived CDR1 and CDR2 are SGHTA and FQGNSA. V lost 4 bases, J lost 4 bases, and 10 bases stayed unmatched. CDR3 coding DNA: TGTGCCAGCAGCTCAATCCCCGGACTAGCGGGCTCAGATACGCAGTATTTT. Translated: CASSSIPGLAGSDTQYF. Supplemented by reference TRBV7-2 and TRBJ2-3, the full variable domain reads GAGVSQSPSNKVTEKGKDVELRCDPISGHTALYWYRQSLGQGLEFLIYFQGNSAPDKSGLPSDRFSAERTGGSVSTLTIQRTQQEDSAVYLCASSSIPGLAGSDTQYFGPGTRLTVL.

The rearrangement links TRBV7-9 to TRBJ2-2; no definite D call. The CDR3 sequence is 13 residues long. V was shortened by 5 bases and J by 6 bases, with 10 bases between the two germline ends. Germline CDR1 and CDR2: SEHNR and FQNEAQ (reference sequence). This CDR3 is CASSPTSPGELFF. The CDR3, as DNA: TGTGCCAGCAGCCCAACTTCCCCCGGGGAGCTGTTTTTT.

The rearrangement links TRBV3-1 (or the pseudogene TRBV3-2) to TRBJ1-2; TRBD1 might be the D (5 bases). The CDR3 covers 15 residues. From germline, CDR1 is LGHDT and CDR2 YNNKEL (reference sequence). The V and J ends lost 0 bases and 1 base respectively, with 9 bases between them. CDR3 sequence: CASSQEGTGNYGYTF. The CDR3 DNA is TGTGCCAGCAGCCAAGAAGGGACTGGTAACTATGGCTACACCTTC.

The V gene is TRBV29-1, the J gene TRBJ1-2, with 9 nucleotides matching TRBD1. The J segment lost 4 bases and the V segment lost 1 base, leaving 7 bases of the junction unmatched. This CDR3 has 15 amino acids. CDR1 SQVTM and CDR2 ANQGSEA come from the germline V gene. The CDR3, as DNA: TGCAGCGTTGAAGGCCCCCGACAGGGGGGCTATGGCTACACCTTC. This translates into CSVEGPRQGGYGYTF.

The rearrangement joins TRBV5-6 to TRBJ2-7; 10 positions agree with TRBD1. The junction had 10 bases not matched to a gene; V was cut back by 4 bases and J by 3 bases. The CDR3 totals 16 residues. Germline V gene data show CDR1 as SGHDT and CDR2 as YYEEEE. In DNA, the CDR3 is TGTGCCAGCAGCCGATACCGGGACAGGGGAATCTACGAGCAGTACTTC. Residues: CASSRYRDRGIYEQYF.

V and J are TRBV3-1 (or the pseudogene TRBV3-2) and TRBJ1-2, with D maybe TRBD1 (6 bases). V lost 3 bases and J 8 bases, leaving 13 bases between the germline ends. Germline assignment: CDR1 LGHDT and CDR2 YNNKEL (reference sequence). The CDR3 is made up of 13 amino acids. CDR3 bases: TGTGCCAGCAGCCATACCTACAGGGACGGCTACACCTTC. It specifies CASSHTYRDGYTF.

The J gene is TRBJ2-1, the V gene TRBV7-2; 13 nucleotides agree with TRBD2. J gave up 0 bases and V 5 bases, and 7 bases lay outside the gene matches. This CDR3 has 18 amino acids. Germline V CDR1 and CDR2: SGHTA, FQGNSA. DNA for the CDR3: TGTGCCAGCAGCCTCCAGCGACTAGCGGGGGGCTCCTACAATGAGCAGTTCTTC. Protein product: CASSLQRLAGGSYNEQFF.

The rearrangement links TRBV5-6 to TRBJ1-5; D unresolved. V gave up 1 base and J gave up 0 bases, with 8 bases separating them. The length of the CDR3 is 15 residues. Germline V lookup: CDR1 SGHDT, CDR2 YYEEEE. CDR3 protein: CASSLRGYSNQPQHF. CDR3 DNA sequence: TGTGCCAGCAGCTTGCGAGGGTATAGCAATCAGCCCCAGCATTTT.

V is TRBV5-1 and J is TRBJ2-7; 7 nucleotides agree with TRBD2. With 1 base clipped from V and 3 bases from J, the junction kept 7 bases outside the gene matches. The CDR3 spans 15 residues. From germline, CDR1 is SGHRS and CDR2 YFSETQ. The CDR3 sequence: CASSLSSGNGYEQYF. CDR3 in DNA: TGCGCCAGCAGCTTGTCGAGCGGGAACGGCTACGAGCAGTACTTC. Full variable domain (missing parts from reference TRBV5-1 and TRBJ2-7): KAGVTQTPRYLIKTRGQQVTLSCSPISGHRSVSWYQQTPGQGLQFLFEYFSETQRNKGNFPGRFSGRQFSNSRSEMNVSTLELGDSALYLCASSLSSGNGYEQYFGPGTRLTVT.

J is TRBJ2-1 and V is TRBV19; TRBD1 agrees at 9 bases. The CDR3 is made up of 16 amino acids. CDR1 and CDR2 from the germline V gene are LNHDA and SQIVND (reference sequence). The J segment lost 7 bases and the V segment lost 4 bases, leaving 11 bases of the junction unmatched. CDR3 coding DNA: TGTGCCAGTAGTACGCCGGACAGGGGAGGAGTTAATGAGCAGTTCTTC. Protein product: CASSTPDRGGVNEQFF.

V gene TRBV11-2 combines with J gene TRBJ2-3; 12 positions match TRBD2. Losses at the gene ends were 1 base for V and 7 bases for J; bases not matched to a gene: 3. The CDR3 runs to 15 residues. Germline V gene lookup returns CDR1 SGHAT and CDR2 FQNNGV. The CDR3 loop is CASSLVLAGGNTQYF. CDR3 coding DNA: TGTGCCAGCAGCTTAGTCCTAGCGGGGGGGAATACGCAGTATTTT.